This note documents a single T cell receptor (beta chain) sequence. The data belong to a study of neoadjuvant anti-PD-1 for oral cavity cancer. The germline V gene has CDR1 SGHTA and CDR2 FQGNSA. This CDR3 is built from 19 residues. V lost 2 bases to trimming and J lost 3 bases; unmatched junction nucleotides: 16. Produced via immunoSEQ multiplex PCR; TCRdb's table is partial and in-frame only. The data hold 55,000 to 75,000 clones, with 65% to 80% observed a single time. Sequencing was performed on PBMCs, taken before nivolumab (anti-PD-1) treatment. The chain is built from TRBV7-2 and TRBJ1-5; 7 bases agree with TRBD1. The sequence derives from a person between 40 and 85 years old with oral cavity squamous cell carcinoma. CDR3 bases: TGTGCCAGCAGCTTACGGCCTCGGGCAGGGGGTCTCTTCAATCAGCCCCAGCATTTT. This gives the protein CASSLRPRAGGLFNQPQHF.